This TCR beta chain derives from a study of T cell repertoires in cytomegalovirus infection. Study-wide background: Both a matching HLA type and CMV infection were indicated by public TCR beta signatures. Points from the study as a whole: Predominance within the ex vivo response was attributable to HLA-C-restricted CMV-specific TCR beta clonotypes. Using cumulative public TCR beta family frequency, the authors identified those who carried CMV together with the relevant HLA.

TCRdb re-analysed the reads in MiXCR, keeping a single row per CDR3 protein. The repertoire has a few hundred thousand distinct CDR3 sequences, more than 8% of them found once; the top ten carry approximately 4.5%. J was trimmed by 8 bases and V by 8 bases; bases with no gene match: 9. This CDR3 is 13 amino acids long. This clonotype has a handful of counts. What it binds is unknown. The sequence was collected from a human donor in good health (CMV status not recorded). Some clones in this sample may be carry-over from other donors' samples. Sequenced: PBMCs. This chain joins TRBV12-3 or TRBV12-4 and TRBJ2-3, with TRBD2 matching over 8 bases. This chain's CDR3 is CASGKRGSGTQYF. The CDR3 DNA sequence: TGTGCCAGCGGCAAGCGGGGGTCTGGTACGCAGTATTTT.